The subject of this entry is one T cell receptor beta chain. This specimen belongs to a study of technical replicates of blood from a handful of donors. V was clipped by 4 bases and J by 5 bases, with 13 bases between them. CDR1 and CDR2 (germline): SGHRS, YFSETQ. This CDR3 is 14 amino acids long. The protocol was immunoSEQ multiplex PCR, while the TCRdb copy is restricted to in-frame clones and leaves out a portion. The table includes about 15,000 clones, more than 75% detected once. This chain connects TRBV5-1 to TRBJ2-1, with TRBD2 as a possible D gene (6 bases). This clonotype was obtained from a human donor in good health. Sequencing input: PBMCs. The CDR3 here is CASSLPRGNNEQFF. The CDR3 region has the DNA TGCGCCAGCAGCCTACCCCGGGGGAACAATGAGCAGTTCTTC.